This entry lists 26 T cell receptor beta chains sequenced from one sample in a study of CD8 T cells in ankylosing spondylitis. MiXCR, run by TCRdb on the 5' RACE reads, gives a single entry per CDR3 protein. The data contain more than 150,000 distinct CDR3 sequences, 11% of them singletons. What was sequenced was blood, either unsorted or a sorted T cell fraction (not recorded which). These receptors originate from a male donor with ankylosing spondylitis or in good health (not recorded which).

This clonotype showed up many times. The chain is built from TRBV14 and TRBJ1-2, with a weak D call TRBD1 (6 bases). With 4 bases removed from V and 7 bases from J, the gap between germline ends came to 16 bases. Germline V gives CDR1 SGHDN, CDR2 FVKESK. This CDR3 is 14 amino acids long. The CDR3 nucleotides are TGTGCCAGCAGCCGGGACACCTTTTGGTCTGGCTACACCTTC. Its protein product is CASSRDTFWSGYTF.

This clonotype occurred many times. V and J are TRBV29-1 and TRBJ1-2; D is perhaps TRBD1 (6 bases). The germline gives CDR1 SQVTM, CDR2 ANQGSEA. V dropped 6 bases and J dropped 4 bases, with 18 bases sitting between them. The CDR3 covers 14 residues. This CDR3 reads CSVGEIGQSYGYTF. The DNA for the CDR3 is TGCAGCGTGGGTGAAATCGGACAGAGCTATGGCTACACCTTC.

This clonotype was seen repeatedly, ten times or more. The V and J genes are TRBV9 and TRBJ2-7; tentative D call: TRBD1 (6 bases). V shed 0 bases and J shed 0 bases, with 10 bases lying between them. The CDR3 is 15 amino acids. CDR1 is SGDLS, CDR2 YYNGEE, per germline. CDR3 coding DNA: TGTGCCAGCAGCGTAGGGACAGCGAGCTCCTACGAGCAGTACTTC. Its protein product is CASSVGTASSYEQYF.

V gene TRBV29-1 combines with J gene TRBJ2-1; no firm D call. Trimming left V 6 bases short and J 3 bases short, with 18 bases between. The V gene's germline CDR1 is SQVTM and CDR2 ANQGSEA. This CDR3 contains 15 residues. CDR3 protein: CSVLRWNSFYNEQFF. The CDR3 nucleotides read TGCAGCGTCCTCCGGTGGAACAGCTTCTACAATGAGCAGTTCTTC.

This clonotype was found a few times. J is TRBJ1-4 and V is TRBV7-9; no definite D call. The length of the CDR3 is 14 residues. Germline V gives CDR1 SEHNR, CDR2 FQNEAQ (reference sequence). Trimming left V 0 bases short and J 7 bases short, with 9 bases between. DNA of the CDR3: TGTGCCAGCAGCTTAGCGAGAAGAGGTGAAAAACTGTTTTTT. This gives the protein CASSLARRGEKLFF.

The V and J genes are TRBV7-9 and TRBJ2-5, with D maybe TRBD1 (6 bases). The CDR3 loop spans 15 amino acids. V was clipped by 5 bases and J by 5 bases, with 18 bases between them. CDR1 and CDR2 from the germline V gene are SEHNR and FQNEAQ (reference sequence). The CDR3 protein is CASSRATGSGETQYF. The CDR3 DNA follows: TGTGCCAGCAGCCGTGCCACAGGGTCAGGGGAGACCCAGTACTTC.

In this sample, this clonotype turned up many times. This rearrangement joins TRBV12-3 or TRBV12-4 to TRBJ2-2; 7 bases map to TRBD2. Unmatched junction bases numbered 3, after V lost 4 bases and J lost 7 bases. This CDR3 contains 13 residues. The CDR3 nucleotides read TGTGCCAGCAGTTCTATAGCGGGCGGGGAGCTGTTTTTT. Translating it yields CASSSIAGGELFF.

Of note for this clonotype: Being one base from a much bigger clone, this may be a read error. The CDR3 is CATIPGQEAEETQYF. In DNA, the CDR3 is TGTGCCACCATCCCGGGACAGGAGGCGGAAGAGACCCAGTACTTC. V is TRBV15 and J is TRBJ2-5; 8 bases are a match to TRBD1. Trimming took 7 bases from V and 3 from J; bases not matched to a gene: 10. Germline lookup yields CDR1 LNHNV and CDR2 YYDKDF (reference sequence). The CDR3 length is 15 residues.

This chain connects TRBV5-1 to TRBJ2-1; the match to TRBD1 covers 8 bases. V lost 0 bases to trimming and J lost 3 bases; unmatched junction nucleotides: 5. The CDR3 consists of 16 residues. CDR1 and CDR2 from the germline V gene are SGHRS and YFSETQ. CDR3 coding DNA: TGCGCCAGCAGCTTGGCCTTGGGACAGGTCTACAATGAGCAGTTCTTC. Amino acids: CASSLALGQVYNEQFF.

This clonotype has just a few counts. This chain uses TRBV6-4 with TRBJ2-1; D not certain. Trimming removed 4 bases at V and 6 bases at J, with 16 bases between. Germline CDR1 and CDR2: MRHNA and SNTAGT. This CDR3 region has 15 residues. In DNA, the CDR3 is TGTGCCAGCAGTGTAGACCCGACGGCCTCCAATGAGCAGTTCTTC. Translating gives CASSVDPTASNEQFF.

This clonotype occurred many times. The chain joins TRBV29-1 to TRBJ2-7; D gene uncertain. There are 13 residues in the CDR3. Germline V gene data show CDR1 as SQVTM and CDR2 as ANQGSEA. V lost 2 bases and J lost 0, with 8 bases in between. CDR3 DNA: TGCAGCGTTGAAAGGCGGTACTCCTACGAGCAGTACTTC. Its protein is CSVERRYSYEQYF.

The chain uses TRBV2 and TRBJ2-1; D may be TRBD2 (7 bases). Germline values: CDR1 SNHLY, CDR2 FYNNEI. This CDR3 is 15 amino acids long. Trimming cost V 4 bases and J 2 bases, with 12 bases left between them. The CDR3 is CASSARGGPYNEQFF. The DNA of the CDR3 is TGTGCCAGCAGTGCCCGCGGGGGCCCCTACAATGAGCAGTTCTTC.

This clonotype was picked up many times. The CDR3 is CASSAQTGPGELFF. The CDR3 bases are TGCGCCAGCAGCGCGCAAACAGGGCCAGGGGAGCTGTTTTTT. The V gene is TRBV5-1, the J gene TRBJ2-2; D possibly corresponds to TRBD1 (6 bases). Germline V gene data show CDR1 as SGHRS and CDR2 as YFSETQ. V lost 4 bases to trimming and J lost 8 bases, with 15 bases between them. This CDR3 is 14 amino acids long.

This rearrangement joins TRBV12-3 or TRBV12-4 to TRBJ2-7; 8 bases are shared with TRBD2. The CDR3 loop spans 13 amino acids. The trim removed 4 bases at V and 5 bases at J, leaving 4 bases unmatched. The CDR3 region has the DNA TGTGCCAGCAGTTCTAGCGGGCGCGACGAGCAGTACTTC. Translated, it gives CASSSSGRDEQYF.

This clonotype was recorded at least ten times. The chain links TRBV10-3 to TRBJ1-3, with no clear D. The V gene's germline CDR1 is ENHRY and CDR2 SYGVKD. V was pared by 10 bases and J by 2 bases, with 9 bases between. The CDR3 contains 12 residues. CDR3 protein: CATGVTGNTIYF. CDR3 in DNA: TGTGCCACGGGTGTTACTGGAAACACCATATATTTT.

This clonotype was picked up many times. DNA of the CDR3: TGTGCCAGCAGTTTTCTTGGGACAGGGCTTAGCTCCTACGAGCAGTACTTC. This gives the protein CASSFLGTGLSSYEQYF. The gene calls are TRBV12-3 or TRBV12-4 and TRBJ2-7; TRBD1 aligns across 9 bases. Trimming took 3 bases from V and 0 from J; bases not matched to a gene: 9. The CDR3 has 17 amino acids.

The chain couples TRBV20-1 to TRBJ2-1; D uncertain. The CDR3 runs to 16 residues. Trimming cost V 3 bases and J 13 bases, with 28 bases left between them. The V gene's germline CDR1 is DFQATT and CDR2 SNEGSKA (reference sequence). CDR3 in DNA: TGCAGTGCTAGGGATCGGCCAGCAGTTAGCCTAATGAGACAGTTCTTC. This codes for CSARDRPAVSLMRQFF.

The chain joins TRBV29-1 to TRBJ1-1; possibly TRBD1 for D (5 bases). Germline V CDR1 and CDR2: SQVTM, ANQGSEA. V was shortened by 4 bases and J by 11 bases, with 11 bases between the two germline ends. There are 10 residues in the CDR3. The CDR3: CSVVDRVAFF. Written as DNA, the CDR3 is TGCAGCGTTGTAGACAGAGTGGCTTTCTTT. The full variable domain, its missing parts supplied by reference TRBV29-1 and TRBJ1-1, is SAVISQKPSRDICQRGTSLTIQCQVDSQVTMMFWYRQQPGQSLTLIATANQGSEATYESGFVIDKFPISRPNLTFSTLTVSNMSPEDSSIYLCSVVDRVAFFGQGTRLTVV.

Concerning this clonotype itself: A much more abundant neighbour one base away suggests this may be a read error. The J gene is TRBJ2-3, the V gene TRBV28, with D possibly TRBD2 on 6 matching bases. The CDR3 totals 17 residues. Germline values: CDR1 MDHEN, CDR2 SYDVKM. The CDR3 DNA follows: TGTGCCAGCATCACCTCACGTGGAGCGGGCGGAACAGATACGCGGTATTTT. Protein product: CASITSRGAGGTDTRYF.

Ten or more counts support this clonotype. The rearrangement joins TRBV12-3 or TRBV12-4 to TRBJ2-3; D is possibly TRBD1 or TRBD2 (5 bases each). The CDR3 spans 15 residues. Trimming removed 0 bases from V and 1 base from J, with 8 bases in between. This CDR3 reads CASSLARDGTDTQYF. The CDR3, as DNA: TGTGCCAGCAGTTTAGCGAGGGACGGCACAGATACGCAGTATTTT.

This chain links TRBV29-1 with TRBJ2-2; no clear D. There are 12 residues in the CDR3. The germline V and J ends were trimmed by 0 bases and 8 bases, with 7 bases remaining between them. The germline V gene encodes CDR1 SQVTM and CDR2 ANQGSEA. Here the CDR3 reads CSVEEGRGELFF. CDR3 nucleotides: TGCAGCGTTGAAGAGGGAAGGGGGGAGCTGTTTTTT.

This chain joins TRBV19 and TRBJ2-3, with a weak D call TRBD2 (5 bases). Germline lookup yields CDR1 LNHDA and CDR2 SQIVND (reference sequence). Trimming took off 5 bases at V and 0 bases at J, with 9 bases between the two ends. The CDR3 totals 14 residues. As DNA, the CDR3 is TGTGCCAGTAGTGGGCGGGTGAGCACAGATACGCAGTATTTT. It yields the protein CASSGRVSTDTQYF.

The J gene is TRBJ2-5, the V gene TRBV6-1, with 10 bases fitting TRBD2. V lost 7 bases and J lost 1; bases outside the gene matches: 6. Germline CDR1 reads MNHNS; CDR2 reads SASEGT. The CDR3 is 15 residues long. CDR3 protein: CASTGTSGAQETQYF. CDR3 DNA sequence: TGTGCCAGCACCGGAACTAGCGGGGCCCAAGAGACCCAGTACTTC.

This clonotype was counted many times. The V call is TRBV10-3, the J call TRBJ1-5; 8 bases are a match to TRBD1. This CDR3 spans 13 amino acids. Germline lookup yields CDR1 ENHRY and CDR2 SYGVKD. Losses at the gene ends were 10 bases for V and 5 bases for J; bases not matched to a gene: 7. The CDR3 loop reads CATRSDRDQPQHF. DNA of the CDR3: TGTGCCACCCGGTCGGACAGGGATCAGCCCCAGCATTTT.

This clonotype occurred many times. The genes are TRBV5-6 and TRBJ2-5, with D perhaps TRBD1 (6 bases). Germline V lookup: CDR1 SGHDT, CDR2 YYEEEE. The CDR3 is 16 amino acids. V lost 3 bases to trimming and J lost 1 base, with 16 bases between them. CDR3 sequence: CASSYKPGQPQETQYF. The CDR3 DNA reads as TGTGCCAGCAGCTACAAGCCCGGACAGCCCCAAGAGACCCAGTACTTC.

This clonotype occurred many times. V gene TRBV5-1 combines with J gene TRBJ2-3; TRBD2 agrees at 8 bases. Per germline, CDR1 SGHRS and CDR2 YFSETQ. The CDR3 has 14 residues. The ends lost 4 bases at V and 2 bases at J; junction bases unmatched: 3. This CDR3 reads CASSPGGDTDTQYF. DNA of the CDR3: TGCGCCAGCAGCCCGGGGGGGGACACAGATACGCAGTATTTT.